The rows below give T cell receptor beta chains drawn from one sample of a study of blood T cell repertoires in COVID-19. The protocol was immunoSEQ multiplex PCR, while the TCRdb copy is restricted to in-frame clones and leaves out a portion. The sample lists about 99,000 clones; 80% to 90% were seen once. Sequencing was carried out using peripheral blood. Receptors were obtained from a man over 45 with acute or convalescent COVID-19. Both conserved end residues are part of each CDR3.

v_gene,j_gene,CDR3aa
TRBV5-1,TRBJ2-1,CASTGGADNEQFF
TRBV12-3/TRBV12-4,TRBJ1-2,CATRNGQIGGYTF
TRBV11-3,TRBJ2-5,CASSLVQGGLAGQETQYF
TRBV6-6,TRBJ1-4,CASTQGAANEKLFF
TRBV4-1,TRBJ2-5,CASSQSVGGQETQYF
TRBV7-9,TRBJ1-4,CASSPVGGKRNEKLFF
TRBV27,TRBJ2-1,CASSLSRRAPNEQFF
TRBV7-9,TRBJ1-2,CASSPDRGGGDYGYTF
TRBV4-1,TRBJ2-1,CASSQEGAGVHNEQFF
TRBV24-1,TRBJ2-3,CATSEPGQGATDTQYF